This is a list of T cell receptor beta chains from one sample in a study of T cell changes during pregnancy in multiple sclerosis. The repertoire was sequenced with immunoSEQ multiplex PCR; TCRdb's copy has only in-frame clones and lacks some. In the table there are about 100,000 clones, around 92% of which are singletons. Material: peripheral blood, obtained after pregnancy. These receptors were collected from a female donor with multiple sclerosis, enrolled in a pregnancy study. Both conserved end residues are part of each CDR3. The D gene is left open where the match is weak. Clone size is given for some rows only: seen once, a few or many times, or a class if the clone is expanded.

clone size	D gene	V gene	J gene	CDR3 protein	CDR3 DNA
-	-	TRBV5-1	TRBJ2-7	CASSSVTGTEDEQYF	TGCGCCAGCAGCTCCGTCACAGGGACCGAGGACGAGCAGTACTTC
-	-	TRBV2	TRBJ1-2	CASSEARTANYGYTF	TGTGCCAGCAGTGAAGCCAGGACAGCTAACTATGGCTACACCTTC
few	TRBD2	TRBV6-4	TRBJ2-3	CASSEVAGGRTDTQYF	TGTGCCAGCAGTGAAGTAGCGGGGGGCCGCACAGATACGCAGTATTTT
-	-	TRBV12-5	TRBJ1-2	CASGSTNQGPGYGYTF	TGTGCTAGTGGTTCAACCAACCAGGGTCCCGGCTATGGCTACACCTTC
-	TRBD2	TRBV11-2	TRBJ2-1	CASSFSGGAERFF	TGTGCCAGCAGCTTTAGCGGGGGGGCCGAGCGGTTCTTC
-	TRBD1	TRBV7-2	TRBJ2-5	CASSLPRTGLTETQYF	TGTGCCAGCAGCTTACCCCGGACAGGGTTAACGGAGACCCAGTACTTC
-	-	TRBV15	TRBJ2-2	CATSRDPASDGELFF	TGTGCCACCAGCAGAGATCCCGCCAGCGACGGGGAGCTGTTTTTT
few	TRBD1	TRBV5-6	TRBJ1-1	CASSLLVPKGGMNTEAFF	TGTGCCAGCAGCTTGTTAGTTCCGAAAGGGGGCATGAACACTGAAGCTTTCTTT
-	-	TRBV6-1	TRBJ2-7	CASSVSLVTYEQYF	TGTGCCAGCAGTGTATCTCTAGTCACCTACGAGCAGTACTTC
many	-	TRBV18	TRBJ1-1	CASSIQNTNTEAFF	TGTGCCAGCTCAATACAGAATACGAACACTGAAGCTTTCTTT
-	-	TRBV10-3	TRBJ2-3	CAISDGFTDTQYF	TGTGCCATCAGTGACGGGTTCACAGATACGCAGTATTTT
-	-	TRBV5-1	TRBJ2-7	CASSLVLGLSSYEQYF	TGCGCCAGCAGCTTGGTTCTCGGTCTAAGCTCCTACGAGCAGTACTTC
-	TRBD1	TRBV19	TRBJ1-1	CASSGGQGNPWSMNTEAFF	TGTGCCAGTAGTGGGGGACAGGGGAACCCCTGGAGTATGAACACTGAAGCTTTCTTT
-	-	TRBV7-8	TRBJ1-1	CASSTSPGGAGSTEAFF	TGTGCCAGCAGCACATCTCCCGGGGGGGCCGGGTCCACTGAAGCTTTCTTT
-	TRBD2	TRBV4-1	TRBJ2-5	CASSQDEREGTQYF	TGCGCCAGCAGCCAAGATGAAAGGGAGGGGACCCAGTACTTC
-	TRBD2	TRBV7-9	TRBJ2-1	CASSSLAASAQSSYNEQFF	TGTGCCAGCAGCTCGCTAGCGGCTAGCGCCCAGAGCTCCTACAATGAGCAGTTCTTC
-	TRBD1	TRBV5-1	TRBJ2-7	CASSRDRNSVQYF	TGCGCCAGCAGCCGGGACAGGAATTCCGTCCAGTACTTC
-	TRBD2	TRBV7-3	TRBJ2-1	CASSHSGGFYNEQFF	TGTGCCAGCAGCCACAGCGGGGGGTTTTACAATGAGCAGTTCTTC
-	-	TRBV28	TRBJ1-6	CASSPPQNSPLHF	TGTGCCAGCAGTCCCCCACAGAATTCACCCCTCCACTTT
-	-	TRBV30	TRBJ1-1	CAWSVGVAGTEAFF	TGTGCCTGGAGTGTCGGGGTGGCCGGCACTGAAGCTTTCTTT
-	-	TRBV28	TRBJ2-7	CASSPTGISYEQYF	TGTGCCAGCAGCCCTACAGGAATCTCCTACGAGCAGTACTTC
-	-	TRBV6-5	TRBJ1-1	CASSYSRPNTEAFF	TGTGCCAGCAGTTACTCGAGGCCGAACACTGAAGCTTTCTTT
-	-	TRBV2	TRBJ1-5	CASSEDGGSGQPQHF	TGTGCCAGCAGTGAAGACGGGGGAAGCGGGCAGCCCCAGCATTTT
-	-	TRBV30	TRBJ2-4	CAWSLGLEKNIQYF	TGTGCCTGGAGTTTGGGACTGGAAAAAAACATTCAGTACTTC
once	-	TRBV9	TRBJ2-7	CASSSGVGFPYSYEQYF	TGTGCCAGCAGCTCCGGGGTCGGGTTTCCCTACTCCTACGAGCAGTACTTC
few	-	TRBV5-1	TRBJ1-2	CASSGTVANYGYTF	TGCGCCAGCAGCGGTACAGTAGCTAACTATGGCTACACCTTC
once	-	TRBV7-8	TRBJ1-2	CASSSSGVANYGYTF	TGTGCCAGCAGCTCTTCCGGAGTAGCTAACTATGGCTACACCTTC
-	-	TRBV28	TRBJ2-7	CASSLHDGAYEQYF	TGTGCCAGCAGTTTACATGACGGGGCCTACGAGCAGTACTTC
-	-	TRBV27	TRBJ1-1	CASSLVFNTEAFF	TGTGCCAGCAGTTTAGTATTTAACACTGAAGCTTTCTTT
-	-	TRBV6-1	TRBJ1-1	CASSEAGRLNTEAFF	TGTGCCAGCAGTGAAGCGGGCAGGCTGAACACTGAAGCTTTCTTT
-	TRBD1	TRBV29-1	TRBJ2-5	CSVETGVETQYF	TGCAGCGTTGAGACAGGGGTTGAGACCCAGTACTTC